The 4 T cell receptor beta chains below all came from one sample that was sequenced in a study of radiation and T cells in renal cell carcinoma. The time point denotes: blood 4 weeks post-SBRT, at nephrectomy. Treatment: 15 Gy SBRT to primary tumor, nephrectomy 4 weeks later. Sequencing was performed with immunoSEQ multiplex PCR; in TCRdb, only in-frame clones are kept and a portion is missing. The table lists 130,000 to 150,000 clones, 86% of them singletons. Here the sequenced sample was blood, taken from a patient whose treatment included radiotherapy and nephrectomy. The receptors here all came from a woman aged 45-59 years with renal cell carcinoma.

The chain recombines TRBV9 with TRBJ1-3; D unclear. The CDR3 is 16 residues long. CDR1 and CDR2 from the germline V gene are SGDLS and YYNGEE. Trimming shortened V by 3 bases and J by 2 bases, and 15 bases separated the two germline ends. The CDR3 loop reads CASSAYPTSTGNTIYF. The CDR3 DNA is TGTGCCAGCAGCGCCTATCCCACTAGTACTGGAAACACCATATATTTT.

V is TRBV6-6 and J is TRBJ1-1, with D perhaps TRBD1 (5 bases). Germline V gene lookup returns CDR1 MNHNY and CDR2 SVGAGI (reference sequence). Deletions cut 7 bases from V and 1 base from J, with 13 bases between. The length of the CDR3 is 14 residues. The chain's CDR3 is CASNRITGNTEAFF. CDR3 bases: TGTGCCAGCAACAGAATTACAGGGAACACTGAAGCTTTCTTT.

J is TRBJ2-7 and V is TRBV29-1; a weak D match, TRBD2 (5 bases). Between the trimmed V and J ends, which lost 4 bases and 0 bases, there was a span of 10 bases. From germline, CDR1 is SQVTM and CDR2 ANQGSEA. The CDR3 has 13 amino acids. The CDR3 protein is CSVGGESSYEQYF. CDR3 bases: TGCAGCGTTGGTGGGGAGAGCTCCTACGAGCAGTACTTC.

The rearrangement links TRBV19 to TRBJ1-1; no reliable D call. V lost 5 bases and J 11 bases, leaving 12 bases between the germline ends. The germline V gene has CDR1 LNHDA and CDR2 SQIVND (reference sequence). The CDR3 totals 11 residues. In nucleotides, the CDR3 is TGTGCCAGTAGTCTAGCCGGACCGGCTTTCTTT. This translates into CASSLAGPAFF.